The rows below give T cell receptor beta chains drawn from one sample of a study of T cell responses to AZD1222 COVID-19 vaccine. Sequencing was performed with immunoSEQ multiplex PCR; in TCRdb, only in-frame clones are kept and a portion is missing. The sample records around 100,000 clones, about nine tenths being singletons. The sequenced sample was peripheral blood, obtained on day 0 of AZD1222 vaccination. The receptors were sampled from an adult in good health. Each CDR3 is given with its conserved first and last residue. Fields, in order: J gene, clone size, V gene, D gene, CDR3 DNA, CDR3 protein. A D gene is named only where the DNA matches it firmly. Some rows have no size entry. The others give once, few or many, or a class for an expanded clone.

j_call: TRBJ1-5
clone_size: .
v_call: TRBV28
d_call: .
cdr3_nt: TGTGCCAGCTGGGGGGCCCAGGGCAATCAGCCCCAGCATTTT
cdr3_aa: CASWGAQGNQPQHF

j_call: TRBJ1-3
clone_size: .
v_call: TRBV5-1
d_call: .
cdr3_nt: TGCGCCAGCAGCTTGGATCCAGTGGGATCTGGAAACACCATATATTTT
cdr3_aa: CASSLDPVGSGNTIYF

j_call: TRBJ1-1
clone_size: .
v_call: TRBV12-3/TRBV12-4
d_call: .
cdr3_nt: TGTGCCAGCAGTTTAATTATGGGAGTCCAAGCTTTCTTT
cdr3_aa: CASSLIMGVQAFF

j_call: TRBJ2-2
clone_size: .
v_call: TRBV9
d_call: .
cdr3_nt: TGTGCCAGCAGCGTAGTAGCGGAGAACACCGGGGAGCTGTTTTTT
cdr3_aa: CASSVVAENTGELFF

j_call: TRBJ2-6
clone_size: .
v_call: TRBV7-9
d_call: .
cdr3_nt: TGTGCCAGCAGCTTAGCGCTGGGTTTGGGGGCCAACGTCCTGACTTTC
cdr3_aa: CASSLALGLGANVLTF

j_call: TRBJ1-2
clone_size: .
v_call: TRBV6-5
d_call: TRBD1
cdr3_nt: TGTGCCAGCAGTTCAGCGGGACAGGACCCATCCCATGGCTACACCTTC
cdr3_aa: CASSSAGQDPSHGYTF

j_call: TRBJ2-3
clone_size: .
v_call: TRBV7-9
d_call: .
cdr3_nt: TGTGCCAGCAGGGGGACGGTCACAGATACGCAGTATTTT
cdr3_aa: CASRGTVTDTQYF

j_call: TRBJ2-5
clone_size: .
v_call: TRBV5-5
d_call: .
cdr3_nt: TGTGCCAGCAGCTCGTCAACAGGAAAGCAAGAGACCCAGTACTTC
cdr3_aa: CASSSSTGKQETQYF

j_call: TRBJ2-7
clone_size: .
v_call: TRBV7-7
d_call: .
cdr3_nt: TGTGCCAGCAGCTTAGGGGATAGCGCTGACGAGCAGTACTTC
cdr3_aa: CASSLGDSADEQYF

j_call: TRBJ2-1
clone_size: .
v_call: TRBV7-9
d_call: TRBD2
cdr3_nt: TGTGCCAGCAGCCTCACTAGCGGGGCGTACAATGAGCAGTTCTTC
cdr3_aa: CASSLTSGAYNEQFF

j_call: TRBJ2-5
clone_size: .
v_call: TRBV24-1
d_call: .
cdr3_nt: TGTGCCACCAGTGATATGGGAGAGACCCAGTACTTC
cdr3_aa: CATSDMGETQYF

j_call: TRBJ1-2
clone_size: .
v_call: TRBV6-7
d_call: .
cdr3_nt: TGTGCCAGCACTACCGTGGATGGCTACACCTTC
cdr3_aa: CASTTVDGYTF

j_call: TRBJ1-2
clone_size: .
v_call: TRBV4-1
d_call: .
cdr3_nt: TGCGCCAGCAGCCAAGCCCTCCCGGGTAATGGCTACACCTTC
cdr3_aa: CASSQALPGNGYTF

j_call: TRBJ2-1
clone_size: .
v_call: TRBV19
d_call: .
cdr3_nt: TGTGCCAGTAGCCGGGGGATGACCTACAATGAGCAGTTCTTC
cdr3_aa: CASSRGMTYNEQFF

j_call: TRBJ2-5
clone_size: .
v_call: TRBV16
d_call: TRBD2
cdr3_nt: TGTGCCAGCAGCCCGAGGGACTACGAAGAGACCCAGTACTTC
cdr3_aa: CASSPRDYEETQYF

j_call: TRBJ1-2
clone_size: .
v_call: TRBV19
d_call: .
cdr3_nt: TGTGCCTCAGGGGAACGAGGAGGGGATGGCTACACCTTC
cdr3_aa: CASGERGGDGYTF

j_call: TRBJ2-3
clone_size: .
v_call: TRBV15
d_call: .
cdr3_nt: TGTGCCACCAGCATGCCCGGGACAATCAAAGATACGCAGTATTTT
cdr3_aa: CATSMPGTIKDTQYF

j_call: TRBJ2-7
clone_size: .
v_call: TRBV27
d_call: .
cdr3_nt: TGTGCCAGCAGCTACATGTGGGGTTACGAGCAGTACTTC
cdr3_aa: CASSYMWGYEQYF

j_call: TRBJ1-1
clone_size: few
v_call: TRBV5-5
d_call: .
cdr3_nt: TGTGCCAGCACCATTATGATAAACACTGAAGCTTTCTTT
cdr3_aa: CASTIMINTEAFF

j_call: TRBJ1-1
clone_size: .
v_call: TRBV4-1
d_call: .
cdr3_nt: TGCGCCAGCAGCCTGGACAGAGGACAGCCTGAAGCTTTCTTT
cdr3_aa: CASSLDRGQPEAFF

j_call: TRBJ2-3
clone_size: .
v_call: TRBV3-1/TRBV3-2
d_call: .
cdr3_nt: TGTGCCAGCAGCCAAGCGGGGCTCGAGGGGACCGACACAGATACGCAGTATTTT
cdr3_aa: CASSQAGLEGTDTDTQYF

j_call: TRBJ2-5
clone_size: once
v_call: TRBV25-1
d_call: .
cdr3_nt: TGTGCCAGTCGTTATGGGGAAGAGACCCAGTACTTC
cdr3_aa: CASRYGEETQYF